This T cell receptor beta chain was captured by sequencing in a study of cytomegalovirus exposure and HLA in healthy donors. Study overall: A later analysis reported the 100 to 150 validation repertoires used the same platform as the 500 to 800 first-cohort repertoires. Findings and limits, study-wide: Many donors carried some public TCRs, although rarity characterized most TCR sequences.

This clone was observed once. Its antigen is not known. Germline CDR1 and CDR2: MNHEY and SMNVEV (reference sequence). V was clipped by 6 bases and J by 8 bases; unmatched bases: 12. The CDR3 extends over 15 amino acids. Clones were read by immunoSEQ multiplex PCR, and TCRdb kept only the in-frame ones, dropping some. The table shows 250,000 to 350,000 clones, with 70% to 90% occurring only once. The specimen sequenced was PBMCs. The source is a woman between 18 and 29 years old in good health and CMV-seronegative. The rearrangement links TRBV27 to TRBJ2-7; 11 bases match TRBD2. In DNA, the CDR3 is TGTGCCAGCAGGGGTCTAGCGGGAGGATCTACGAAGCAGTACTTC. This encodes CASRGLAGGSTKQYF.